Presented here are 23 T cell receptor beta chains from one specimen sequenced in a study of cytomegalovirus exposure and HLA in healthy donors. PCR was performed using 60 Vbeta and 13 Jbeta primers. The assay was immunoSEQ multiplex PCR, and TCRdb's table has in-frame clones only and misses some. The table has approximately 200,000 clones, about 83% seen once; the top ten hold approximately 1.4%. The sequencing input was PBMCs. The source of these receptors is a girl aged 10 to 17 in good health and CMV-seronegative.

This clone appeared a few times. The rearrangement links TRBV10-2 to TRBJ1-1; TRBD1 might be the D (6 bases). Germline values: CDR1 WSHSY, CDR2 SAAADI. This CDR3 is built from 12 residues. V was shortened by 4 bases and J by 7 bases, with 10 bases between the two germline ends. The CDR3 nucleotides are TGCGCCAGCAGTGTTACAGGGTATGAAGCTTTCTTT. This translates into CASSVTGYEAFF.

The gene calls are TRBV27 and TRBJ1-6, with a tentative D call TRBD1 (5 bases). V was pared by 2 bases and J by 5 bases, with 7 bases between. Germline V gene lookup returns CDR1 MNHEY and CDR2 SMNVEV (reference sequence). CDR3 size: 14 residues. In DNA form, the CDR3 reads TGTGCCAGCAGTTTAGGGGGGAATAATTCACCCCTCCACTTT. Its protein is CASSLGGNNSPLHF.

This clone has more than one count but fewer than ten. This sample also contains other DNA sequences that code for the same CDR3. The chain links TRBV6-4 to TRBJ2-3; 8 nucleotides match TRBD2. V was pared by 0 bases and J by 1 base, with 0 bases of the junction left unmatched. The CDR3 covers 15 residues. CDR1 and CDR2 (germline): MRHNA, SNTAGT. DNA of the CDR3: TGTGCCAGCAGTGACTCTAGCGGGGGCACAGATACGCAGTATTTT. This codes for CASSDSSGGTDTQYF.

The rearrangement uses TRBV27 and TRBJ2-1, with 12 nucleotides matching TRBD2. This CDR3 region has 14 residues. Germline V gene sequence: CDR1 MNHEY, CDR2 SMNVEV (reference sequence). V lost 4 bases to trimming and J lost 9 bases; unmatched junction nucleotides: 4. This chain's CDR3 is CASSWTSGASEQFF. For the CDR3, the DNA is TGTGCCAGCAGTTGGACTAGCGGGGCGAGTGAGCAGTTCTTC.

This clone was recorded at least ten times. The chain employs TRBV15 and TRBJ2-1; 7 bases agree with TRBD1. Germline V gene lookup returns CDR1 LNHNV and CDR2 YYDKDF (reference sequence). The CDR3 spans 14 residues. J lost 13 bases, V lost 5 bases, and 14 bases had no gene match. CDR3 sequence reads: CATSSTRRGDSQFF. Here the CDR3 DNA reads TGTGCCACCAGCTCAACACGAAGAGGGGACAGCCAGTTCTTC.

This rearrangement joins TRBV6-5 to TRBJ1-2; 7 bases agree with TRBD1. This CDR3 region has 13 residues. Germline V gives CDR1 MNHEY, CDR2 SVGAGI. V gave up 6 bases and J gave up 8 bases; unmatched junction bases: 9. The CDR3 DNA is TGTGCCAGCAGGTCCGGGACAGCGCACGGCTACACCTTC. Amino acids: CASRSGTAHGYTF.

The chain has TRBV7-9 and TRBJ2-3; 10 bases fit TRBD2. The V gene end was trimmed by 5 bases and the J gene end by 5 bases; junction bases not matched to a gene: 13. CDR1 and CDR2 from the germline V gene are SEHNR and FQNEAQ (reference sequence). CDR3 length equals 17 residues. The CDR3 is CASSAGTSVMAEDTQYF. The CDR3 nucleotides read TGTGCCAGCAGCGCCGGGACTAGCGTGATGGCGGAAGATACGCAGTATTTT.

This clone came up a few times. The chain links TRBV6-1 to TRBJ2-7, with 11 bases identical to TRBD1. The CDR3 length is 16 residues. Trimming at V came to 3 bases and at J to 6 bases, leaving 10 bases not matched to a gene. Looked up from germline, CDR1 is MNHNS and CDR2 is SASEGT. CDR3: CASSDQTGTGGSEQYF. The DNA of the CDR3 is TGTGCCAGCAGTGATCAGACGGGGACAGGGGGGAGCGAGCAGTACTTC.

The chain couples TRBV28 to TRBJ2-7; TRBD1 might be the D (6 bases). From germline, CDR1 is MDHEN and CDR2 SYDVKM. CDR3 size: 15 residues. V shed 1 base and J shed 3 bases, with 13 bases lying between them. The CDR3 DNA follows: TGTGCCAGCAGTTTATTGTTACAGGGCCTCTACGAGCAGTACTTC. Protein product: CASSLLLQGLYEQYF.

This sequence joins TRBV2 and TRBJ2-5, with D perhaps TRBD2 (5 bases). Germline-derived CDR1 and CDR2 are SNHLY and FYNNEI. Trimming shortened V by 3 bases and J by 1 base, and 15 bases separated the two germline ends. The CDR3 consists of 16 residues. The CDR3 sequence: CASSDWGTRVQETQYF. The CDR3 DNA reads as TGTGCCAGCAGTGATTGGGGAACGAGGGTCCAAGAGACCCAGTACTTC.

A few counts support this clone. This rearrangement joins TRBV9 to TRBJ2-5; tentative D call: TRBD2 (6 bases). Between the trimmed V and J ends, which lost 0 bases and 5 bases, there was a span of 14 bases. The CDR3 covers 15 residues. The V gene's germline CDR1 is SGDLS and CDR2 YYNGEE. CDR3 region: CASSVAVGRAETQYF. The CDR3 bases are TGTGCCAGCAGCGTAGCGGTCGGGAGAGCGGAGACCCAGTACTTC.

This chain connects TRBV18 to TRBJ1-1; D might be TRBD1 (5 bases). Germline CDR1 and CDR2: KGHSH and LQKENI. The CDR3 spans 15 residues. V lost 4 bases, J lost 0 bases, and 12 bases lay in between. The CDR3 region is CASSQRGLMNTEAFF. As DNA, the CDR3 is TGTGCCAGCTCACAGCGGGGACTTATGAACACTGAAGCTTTCTTT.

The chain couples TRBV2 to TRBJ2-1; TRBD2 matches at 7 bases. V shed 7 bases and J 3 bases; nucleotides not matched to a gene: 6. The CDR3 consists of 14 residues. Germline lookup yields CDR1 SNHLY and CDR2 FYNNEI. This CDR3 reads CASKGRADYNEQFF. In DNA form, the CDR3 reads TGTGCCAGCAAAGGGAGGGCCGACTACAATGAGCAGTTCTTC.

The CDR3 here is CASSDLGLYNEQFF. Written as DNA, the CDR3 is TGTGCCAGCAGTGACTTGGGACTTTACAATGAGCAGTTCTTC. The chain combines TRBV6-4 with TRBJ2-1, with D tentatively TRBD2 (6 bases). Per germline, CDR1 MRHNA and CDR2 SNTAGT. Trimming removed 1 base from V and 4 bases from J, with 8 bases in between. The CDR3 has 14 amino acids.

CDR3 DNA: TGTGCCAGCAGTTACTTCCACCCGTCCCCTATATACGAGCAGTACTTC. The encoded protein is CASSYFHPSPIYEQYF. V gene TRBV6-5 combines with J gene TRBJ2-7; D not resolved. The CDR3 is 16 residues long. Trimming removed 1 base from V and 4 bases from J, with 17 bases in between. CDR1 and CDR2 (germline): MNHEY, SVGAGI.

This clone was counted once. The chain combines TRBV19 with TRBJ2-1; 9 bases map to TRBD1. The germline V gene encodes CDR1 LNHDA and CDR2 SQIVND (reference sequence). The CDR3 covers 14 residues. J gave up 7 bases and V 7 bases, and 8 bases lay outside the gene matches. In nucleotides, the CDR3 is TGTGCCAGTACCACCGGGACAGGGCTTAATGAGCAGTTCTTC. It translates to CASTTGTGLNEQFF. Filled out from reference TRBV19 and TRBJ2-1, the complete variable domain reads DGGITQSPKYLFRKEGQNVTLSCEQNLNHDAMYWYRQDPGQGLRLIYYSQIVNDFQKGDIAEGYSVSREKKESFPLTVTSAQKNPTAFYLCASTTGTGLNEQFFGPGTRLTVL.

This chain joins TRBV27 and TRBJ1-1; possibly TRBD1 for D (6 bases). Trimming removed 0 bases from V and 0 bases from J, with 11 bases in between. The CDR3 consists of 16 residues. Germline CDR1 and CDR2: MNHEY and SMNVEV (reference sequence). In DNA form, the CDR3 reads TGTGCCAGCAGTTTATCTGGGGGACATTTGAACACTGAAGCTTTCTTT. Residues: CASSLSGGHLNTEAFF.

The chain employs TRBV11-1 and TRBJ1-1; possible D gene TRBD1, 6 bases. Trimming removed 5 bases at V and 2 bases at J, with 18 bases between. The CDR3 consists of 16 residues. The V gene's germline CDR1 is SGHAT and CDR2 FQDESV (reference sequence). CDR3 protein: CASSLGWGQDNTEAFF. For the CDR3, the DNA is TGTGCCAGCAGCCTAGGGTGGGGACAAGACAACACTGAAGCTTTCTTT.

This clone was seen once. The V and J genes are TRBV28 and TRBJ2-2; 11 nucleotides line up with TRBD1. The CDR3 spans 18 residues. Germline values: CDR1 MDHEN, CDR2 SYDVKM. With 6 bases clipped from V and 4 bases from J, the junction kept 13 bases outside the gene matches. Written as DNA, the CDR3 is TGTGCCAGCAGACCACGGACAGGGGGCATACTAGCCACCGGGGAGCTGTTTTTT. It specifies CASRPRTGGILATGELFF.

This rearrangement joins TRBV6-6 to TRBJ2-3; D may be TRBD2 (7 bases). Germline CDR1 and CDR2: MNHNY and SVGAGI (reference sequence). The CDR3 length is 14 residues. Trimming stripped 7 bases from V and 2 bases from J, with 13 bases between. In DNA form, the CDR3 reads TGTGCCAGCATCCACGGGGGGCCCACAGATACGCAGTATTTT. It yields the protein CASIHGGPTDTQYF.

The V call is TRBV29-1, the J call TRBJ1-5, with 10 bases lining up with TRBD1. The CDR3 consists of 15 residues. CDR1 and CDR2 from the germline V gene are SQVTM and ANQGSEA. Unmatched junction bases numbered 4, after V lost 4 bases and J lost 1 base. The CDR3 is CSVAAGQGSNQPQHF. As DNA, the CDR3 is TGCAGCGTTGCCGCGGGACAGGGGAGCAATCAGCCCCAGCATTTT.

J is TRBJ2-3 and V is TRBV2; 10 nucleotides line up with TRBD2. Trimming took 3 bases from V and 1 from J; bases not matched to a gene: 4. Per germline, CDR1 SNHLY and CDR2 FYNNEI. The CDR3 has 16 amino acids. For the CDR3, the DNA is TGTGCCAGCAGTGATAGGACTAGCGGTCGCACAGATACGCAGTATTTT. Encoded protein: CASSDRTSGRTDTQYF.

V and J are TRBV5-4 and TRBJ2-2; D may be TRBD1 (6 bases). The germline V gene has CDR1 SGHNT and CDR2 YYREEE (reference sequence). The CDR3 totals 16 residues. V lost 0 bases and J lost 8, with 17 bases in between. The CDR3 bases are TGTGCCAGCAGCTTGGGTGGGACAACCAACGCAGGGGAGCTGTTTTTT. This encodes CASSLGGTTNAGELFF.